These T cell receptor beta chains were read from a single sample in a study of blood T cell repertoires in COVID-19. Measured with immunoSEQ multiplex PCR; TCRdb has only the in-frame clones, and not every one. The data show roughly 70,000 clones, about 90% seen once. The sequencing input was peripheral blood. These receptors came from a woman older than 75 with active COVID-19. CDR3s include the opening cysteine and the closing phenylalanine or tryptophan. A D gene is named only where the DNA matches it firmly. The size of a clone is reported for some rows only, either as once, few or many, or as a class for expanded clones.

d_call	clone_size	j_call	v_call	cdr3_aa	cdr3_nt
TRBD1	NA	TRBJ1-1	TRBV27	CASSFSLLGQGSPEAFF	TGTGCCAGCAGTTTTAGCCTCCTGGGACAGGGGTCCCCTGAAGCTTTCTTT
TRBD2	NA	TRBJ2-1	TRBV15	CATSGRLARSYNEQFF	TGTGCCACCAGCGGCAGACTAGCGCGCTCCTACAATGAGCAGTTCTTC
TRBD1	NA	TRBJ1-2	TRBV6-2/TRBV6-3	CASSPARDRGLYGYTF	TGTGCCAGCAGCCCCGCAAGGGACAGGGGGCTCTATGGCTACACCTTC
TRBD1	NA	TRBJ1-2	TRBV6-2/TRBV6-3	CASSRTGGGYGYTF	TGTGCCAGCAGCCGTACAGGGGGCGGCTATGGCTACACCTTC
NA	NA	TRBJ1-5	TRBV6-1	CASSDRGGGQPQHF	TGTGCCAGCAGTGATAGGGGGGGCGGTCAGCCCCAGCATTTT
TRBD2	NA	TRBJ2-1	TRBV18	CASSPVAGAAYNEQFF	TGTGCCAGCTCACCAGTAGCGGGAGCGGCCTACAATGAGCAGTTCTTC
TRBD1	NA	TRBJ2-2	TRBV5-6	CASSLMTGALNTGELFF	TGTGCCAGCAGCTTGATGACAGGGGCTCTGAACACCGGGGAGCTGTTTTTT
NA	NA	TRBJ2-1	TRBV7-9	CASSISGGKLFF	TGTGCCAGCAGCATATCTGGCGGTAAACTTTTCTTC
NA	NA	TRBJ1-2	TRBV19	CASSAGTSGGYTF	TGTGCCAGTAGTGCCGGGACTTCGGGTGGCTACACCTTC
TRBD1	NA	TRBJ2-7	TRBV7-9	CASSPTGVEQYF	TGTGCCAGCAGTCCGACAGGGGTCGAGCAGTACTTC
NA	NA	TRBJ1-1	TRBV28	CASSLWTGTNTEAFF	TGTGCCAGCAGTTTATGGACAGGAACGAACACTGAAGCTTTCTTT
TRBD2	NA	TRBJ2-1	TRBV6-6	CASLAGGSFHNEQFF	TGTGCCAGCCTAGCGGGAGGGAGTTTCCACAATGAGCAGTTCTTC
NA	NA	TRBJ2-5	TRBV30	CAWSGSSGETQYF	TGTGCCTGGAGTGGATCTTCGGGAGAGACCCAGTACTTC
NA	NA	TRBJ1-4	TRBV19	CASSGEVEKLFF	TGTGCCAGTAGCGGGGAGGTCGAAAAACTGTTTTTT
TRBD2	few	TRBJ2-1	TRBV5-1	CASSNRLAGAYNEQFF	TGCGCCAGCAGCAACCGACTAGCGGGAGCCTACAATGAGCAGTTCTTC
TRBD1	NA	TRBJ1-4	TRBV6-5	CASGQERGKLFF	TGTGCCAGCGGACAGGAACGGGGAAAACTGTTTTTT
NA	NA	TRBJ1-2	TRBV7-2	CASSLGVNYGYTF	TGTGCCAGCAGCTTAGGTGTAAACTATGGCTACACCTTC
NA	NA	TRBJ2-5	TRBV5-6	CASSRGIRVPETQYF	TGTGCCAGCAGCCGTGGAATCAGGGTTCCGGAGACCCAGTACTTC
NA	NA	TRBJ1-6	TRBV7-8	CASSSDRRSNSPLHF	TGTGCCAGCAGCTCAGACAGGAGATCAAATTCACCCCTCCACTTT
NA	once	TRBJ1-1	TRBV6-5	CASRRGMSTEAFF	TGTGCCAGCAGGCGGGGGATGAGCACTGAAGCTTTCTTT
NA	NA	TRBJ1-1	TRBV3-1/TRBV3-2	CASSQEGGWAEAFF	TGTGCCAGCAGCCAAGAAGGGGGTTGGGCTGAAGCTTTCTTT
TRBD1	NA	TRBJ2-7	TRBV6-6	CASDRTGSYEQYF	TGTGCCAGCGACCGGACAGGCTCCTACGAGCAGTACTTC
TRBD1	NA	TRBJ2-1	TRBV10-3	CAIRIGTGGNEQFF	TGTGCCATCAGGATCGGGACAGGGGGCAATGAGCAGTTCTTC
NA	NA	TRBJ2-1	TRBV10-3	CAISERGIDNEQFF	TGTGCCATCAGTGAACGAGGGATCGACAATGAGCAGTTCTTC
NA	NA	TRBJ2-1	TRBV20-1	CSASHSGSYNEQFF	TGCAGTGCTAGTCACTCCGGCTCCTACAATGAGCAGTTCTTC
NA	once	TRBJ2-7	TRBV28	CASSGGQFRSDEQYF	TGTGCCAGCAGCGGCGGACAGTTCCGTTCTGACGAGCAGTACTTC
NA	NA	TRBJ2-7	TRBV7-6	CASSLVPGGLGASYEQYF	TGTGCCAGCAGCTTAGTACCAGGTGGATTGGGTGCCTCCTACGAGCAGTACTTC
TRBD1	NA	TRBJ2-7	TRBV10-1	CASSPGQFYYEQYF	TGCGCCAGCAGTCCGGGACAGTTCTACTACGAGCAGTACTTC
NA	NA	TRBJ2-6	TRBV30	CAWTIPGLSGANVLTF	TGTGCCTGGACCATCCCAGGGCTCTCTGGGGCCAACGTCCTGACTTTC